Included here is one TCR beta chain sequence, with context. Its antigen is not known. Researchers ran the PCR with 60 Vbeta and 13 Jbeta primers. Clones were read by immunoSEQ multiplex PCR, and TCRdb kept only the in-frame ones, dropping some. The data contain 75,000 to 95,000 clones, 50% to 80% of them seen just once; the ten biggest clones take up 3% to 5%. The data belong to a study of cytomegalovirus exposure and HLA in healthy donors. The overall study: Unique TCRs from HLA-typed donors, 80 million to 100 million of them, were held in an early data release.

V lost 1 base, J lost 4 bases, and 5 bases lay in between. Germline V CDR1 and CDR2: LGHNA, YSLEER. The CDR3 totals 14 residues. Overall study results and limits: There were some V segments, including TRBV6-2 and TRBV6-3, excluded as indistinguishable.

The chain has TRBV4-3 and TRBJ1-6; D ambiguous. This receptor was taken from a man aged 25 to 40 in good health and CMV-seronegative. What was sequenced was PBMCs. The CDR3 sequence is CASSQVLYNSPLHF. The CDR3 DNA follows: TGCGCCAGCAGCCAAGTCCTATATAATTCACCCCTCCACTTT.